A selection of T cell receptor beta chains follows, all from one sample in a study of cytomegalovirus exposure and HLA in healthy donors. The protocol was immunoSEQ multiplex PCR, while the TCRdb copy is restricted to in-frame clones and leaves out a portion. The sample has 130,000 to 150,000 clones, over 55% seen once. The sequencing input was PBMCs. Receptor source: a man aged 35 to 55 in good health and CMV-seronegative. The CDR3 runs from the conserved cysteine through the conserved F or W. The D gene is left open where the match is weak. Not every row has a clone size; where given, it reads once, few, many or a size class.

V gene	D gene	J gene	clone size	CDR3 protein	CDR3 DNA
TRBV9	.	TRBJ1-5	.	CASSVDGYQPQHF	TGTGCCAGCAGCGTAGACGGTTATCAGCCCCAGCATTTT
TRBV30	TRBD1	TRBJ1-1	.	CAWNPDRGRAEAFF	TGTGCCTGGAACCCCGACAGGGGGCGGGCTGAAGCTTTCTTT
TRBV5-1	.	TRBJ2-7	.	CASSRTLGATYEQYF	TGCGCCAGCAGCCGGACCCTTGGGGCCACCTACGAGCAGTACTTC
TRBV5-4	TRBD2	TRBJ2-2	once	CASSLGLAHTGELFF	TGTGCCAGCAGCTTGGGACTAGCCCACACCGGGGAGCTGTTTTTT
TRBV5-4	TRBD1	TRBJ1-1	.	CASSSDRAQVWTEAFF	TGTGCCAGCAGCTCCGACAGGGCTCAAGTGTGGACTGAAGCTTTCTTT
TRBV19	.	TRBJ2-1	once	CASTPGSGSYNEQFF	TGTGCCAGTACCCCTGGGAGCGGCTCCTACAATGAGCAGTTCTTC
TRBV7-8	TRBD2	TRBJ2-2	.	CASSALGAGVETGELFF	TGTGCCAGCAGCGCCTTAGGGGCGGGAGTCGAGACCGGGGAGCTGTTTTTT
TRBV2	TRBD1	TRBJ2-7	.	CASSEATQGVYEQYF	TGTGCCAGCAGTGAAGCAACACAGGGGGTTTACGAGCAGTACTTC
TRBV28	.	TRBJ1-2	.	CASSSPGANYGYTF	TGTGCCAGCAGTTCTCCAGGGGCTAACTATGGCTACACCTTC
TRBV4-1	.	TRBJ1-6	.	CASSKSPNSPLHF	TGCGCCAGCAGTAAATCCCCTAATTCACCCCTCCACTTT
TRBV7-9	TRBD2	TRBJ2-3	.	CATGLAGGDTQYF	TGTGCCACGGGACTAGCGGGAGGAGATACGCAGTATTTT
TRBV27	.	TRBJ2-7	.	CASSLLAELSYEQYF	TGTGCCAGCAGTTTATTGGCGGAACTTTCCTACGAGCAGTACTTC
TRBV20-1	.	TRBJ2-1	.	CSAILGVEQFF	TGCAGTGCCATCCTAGGGGTTGAGCAGTTCTTC
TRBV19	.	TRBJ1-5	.	CASSISGLSNQPQHF	TGTGCCAGTAGTATATCAGGGTTGAGCAATCAGCCCCAGCATTTT
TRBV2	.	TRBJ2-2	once	CASNGRTNTGELFF	TGTGCCAGCAACGGAAGGACAAACACCGGGGAGCTGTTTTTT
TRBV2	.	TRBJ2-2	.	CASQEVPNTGELFF	TGTGCCAGCCAGGAAGTACCGAACACCGGGGAGCTGTTTTTT
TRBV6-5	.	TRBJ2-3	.	CASNDRTGTDTQYF	TGTGCCAGCAATGATAGGACAGGCACAGATACGCAGTATTTT
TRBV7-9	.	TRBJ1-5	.	CASSSADSYSNQPQHF	TGTGCCAGCAGCTCAGCTGACAGCTATAGCAATCAGCCCCAGCATTTT
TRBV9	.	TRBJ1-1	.	CASSVGQGRNTEAFF	TGTGCCAGCAGCGTAGGTCAGGGTAGGAACACTGAAGCTTTCTTT
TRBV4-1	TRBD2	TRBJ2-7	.	CASSQIAGLSSYEQYF	TGCGCCAGCAGCCAAATAGCGGGGCTTAGCTCCTACGAGCAGTACTTC
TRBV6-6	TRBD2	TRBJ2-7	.	CASRGHASGIYEQYF	TGTGCCAGCAGGGGCCATGCTAGCGGGATTTACGAGCAGTACTTC
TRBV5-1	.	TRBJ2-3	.	CASSPQGASVDTQYF	TGCGCCAGCAGCCCACAAGGGGCATCGGTAGATACGCAGTATTTT
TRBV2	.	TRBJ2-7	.	CASINREESSYEQYF	TGTGCCAGCATCAACAGGGAAGAGAGCTCCTACGAGCAGTACTTC
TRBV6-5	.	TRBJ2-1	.	CASSYGSTYNEQFF	TGTGCCAGCAGTTACGGGTCGACTTACAATGAGCAGTTCTTC